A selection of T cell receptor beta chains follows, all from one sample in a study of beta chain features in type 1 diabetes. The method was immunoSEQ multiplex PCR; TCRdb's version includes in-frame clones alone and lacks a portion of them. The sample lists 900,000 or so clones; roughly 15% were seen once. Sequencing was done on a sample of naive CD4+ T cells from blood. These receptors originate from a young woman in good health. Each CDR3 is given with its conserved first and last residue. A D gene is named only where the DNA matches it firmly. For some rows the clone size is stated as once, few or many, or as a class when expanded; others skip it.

CDR3 protein: CASSRVGKGGLAGSYEQYF; CDR3 DNA: TGTGCCAGTAGCCGAGTCGGTAAAGGGGGACTAGCGGGCTCCTACGAGCAGTACTTC; V gene: TRBV19; clone size: -; J gene: TRBJ2-7; D gene: TRBD2
CDR3 protein: CASRQGGYNEQFF; CDR3 DNA: TGTGCCAGCAGACAGGGGGGATACAATGAGCAGTTCTTC; V gene: TRBV6-1; clone size: -; J gene: TRBJ2-1; D gene: TRBD1
CDR3 protein: CASSLFAGASTDTQYF; CDR3 DNA: TGTGCCAGCAGCTTATTCGCAGGGGCAAGCACAGATACGCAGTATTTT; V gene: TRBV7-3; clone size: few; J gene: TRBJ2-3; D gene: -
CDR3 protein: CASSLASGSDTQYF; CDR3 DNA: TGTGCCAGCAGCTTAGCTTCAGGGTCAGATACGCAGTATTTT; V gene: TRBV7-9; clone size: few; J gene: TRBJ2-3; D gene: -
CDR3 protein: CASSLNGQGNQPQHF; CDR3 DNA: TGTGCCAGCAGCCTGAACGGACAGGGCAATCAGCCCCAGCATTTT; V gene: TRBV6-5; clone size: -; J gene: TRBJ1-5; D gene: TRBD1
CDR3 protein: CASSAGTSGNNEQFF; CDR3 DNA: TGCGCCAGCAGCGCCGGGACTAGCGGCAACAATGAGCAGTTCTTC; V gene: TRBV5-1; clone size: -; J gene: TRBJ2-1; D gene: TRBD2
CDR3 protein: CASSQQGTGSYGYTF; CDR3 DNA: TGTGCCAGTAGTCAACAGGGGACCGGTAGCTATGGCTACACCTTC; V gene: TRBV19; clone size: -; J gene: TRBJ1-2; D gene: TRBD1
CDR3 protein: CSARRSSLRGGRWETQYF; CDR3 DNA: TGCAGCGCTCGACGGTCATCCTTGCGGGGGGGACGCTGGGAGACCCAGTACTTC; V gene: TRBV29-1; clone size: -; J gene: TRBJ2-5; D gene: TRBD2
CDR3 protein: CASSTQTGRNTEAFF; CDR3 DNA: TGCGCCAGCAGCACGCAAACAGGCAGGAACACTGAAGCTTTCTTT; V gene: TRBV5-1; clone size: few; J gene: TRBJ1-1; D gene: -
CDR3 protein: CASSPIAGNNEQFF; CDR3 DNA: TGCGCCAGCAGCCCCATAGCGGGAAACAATGAGCAGTTCTTC; V gene: TRBV5-1; clone size: -; J gene: TRBJ2-1; D gene: TRBD2
CDR3 protein: CASSQQGRDAGQYF; CDR3 DNA: TGTGCCAGCAGCCAACAAGGACGGGACGCGGGGCAGTACTTC; V gene: TRBV4-2; clone size: few; J gene: TRBJ2-7; D gene: -
CDR3 protein: CASSPGDRWTSLFF; CDR3 DNA: TGTGCCAGCTCACCGGGGGACAGGTGGACCTCGCTGTTTTTT; V gene: TRBV18; clone size: few; J gene: TRBJ1-4; D gene: TRBD1
CDR3 protein: CASSLRAGGETQYF; CDR3 DNA: TGTGCCAGCAGCTTACGGGCAGGAGGGGAGACCCAGTACTTC; V gene: TRBV7-6; clone size: few; J gene: TRBJ2-5; D gene: -